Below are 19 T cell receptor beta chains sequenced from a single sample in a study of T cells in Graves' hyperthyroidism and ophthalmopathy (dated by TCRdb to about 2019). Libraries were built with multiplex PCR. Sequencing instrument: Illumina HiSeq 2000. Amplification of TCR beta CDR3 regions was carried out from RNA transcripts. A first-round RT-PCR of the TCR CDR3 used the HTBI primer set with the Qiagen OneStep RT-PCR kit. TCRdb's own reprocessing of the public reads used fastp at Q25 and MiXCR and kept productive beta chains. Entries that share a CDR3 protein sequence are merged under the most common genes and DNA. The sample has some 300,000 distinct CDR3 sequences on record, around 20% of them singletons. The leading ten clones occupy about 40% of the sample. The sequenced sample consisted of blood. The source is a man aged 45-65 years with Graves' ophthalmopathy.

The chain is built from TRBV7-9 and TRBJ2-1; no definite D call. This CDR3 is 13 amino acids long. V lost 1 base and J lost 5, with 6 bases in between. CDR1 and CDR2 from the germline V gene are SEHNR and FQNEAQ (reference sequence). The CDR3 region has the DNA TGTGCCAGCAGCTTAGAATTCAACAATGAGCAGTTCTTC. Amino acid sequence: CASSLEFNNEQFF.

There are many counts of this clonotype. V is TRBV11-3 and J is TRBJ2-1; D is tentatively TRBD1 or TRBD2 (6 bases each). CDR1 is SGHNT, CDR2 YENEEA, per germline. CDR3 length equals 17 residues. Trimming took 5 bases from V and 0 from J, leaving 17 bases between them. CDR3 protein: CASSGGGRGGSYNEQFF. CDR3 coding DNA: TGTGCCAGCAGCGGAGGGGGAAGAGGGGGCTCCTACAATGAGCAGTTCTTC.

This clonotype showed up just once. Here the CDR3 DNA reads TGTGCCAGCGGGACAAATCAGCCCCAGCATTTT. Protein product: CASGTNQPQHF. This chain joins TRBV9 and TRBJ1-5, with D perhaps matching TRBD1 (6 bases). Trimming removed 7 bases at V and 4 bases at J, with 6 bases between. Germline assignment: CDR1 SGDLS and CDR2 YYNGEE. The length of the CDR3 is 11 residues.

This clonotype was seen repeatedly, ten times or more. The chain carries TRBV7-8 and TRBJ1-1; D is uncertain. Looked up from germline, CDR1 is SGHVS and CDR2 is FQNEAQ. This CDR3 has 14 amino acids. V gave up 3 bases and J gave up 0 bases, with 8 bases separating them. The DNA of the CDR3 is TGTGCCAGCAGCTTTAGGTGGGTGAACACTGAAGCTTTCTTT. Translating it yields CASSFRWVNTEAFF.

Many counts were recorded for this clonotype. Here the CDR3 DNA reads TGTGCCAGCAGCCAAGATCAGCGGGAGTTTCTAGAGACCCAGTACTTC. Its protein is CASSQDQREFLETQYF. This chain links TRBV3-1 with TRBJ2-5; 8 bases are a match to TRBD2. J lost 4 bases, V lost 0 bases, and 7 bases had no gene match. The CDR3 has 16 residues. Germline V gene sequence: CDR1 LGHDT, CDR2 YNNKEL (reference sequence).

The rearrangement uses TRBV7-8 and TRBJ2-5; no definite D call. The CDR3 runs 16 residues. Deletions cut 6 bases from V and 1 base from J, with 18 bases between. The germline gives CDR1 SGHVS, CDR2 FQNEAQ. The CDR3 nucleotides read TGTGCCAGCAGTCCGAACGATTGGGGTTTCCAAGAGACCCAGTACTTC. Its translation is CASSPNDWGFQETQYF.

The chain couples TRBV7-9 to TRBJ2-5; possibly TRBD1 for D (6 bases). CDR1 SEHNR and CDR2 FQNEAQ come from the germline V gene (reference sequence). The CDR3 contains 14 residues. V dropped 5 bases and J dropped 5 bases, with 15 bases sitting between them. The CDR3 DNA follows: TGTGCCAGCAGCCACAAGGGGACACCCGAGACCCAGTACTTC. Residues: CASSHKGTPETQYF.

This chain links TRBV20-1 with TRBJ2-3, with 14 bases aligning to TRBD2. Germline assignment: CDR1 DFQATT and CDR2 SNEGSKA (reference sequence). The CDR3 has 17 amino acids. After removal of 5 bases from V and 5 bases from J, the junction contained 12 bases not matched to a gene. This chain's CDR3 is CSARGTSGGRTRDTQYF. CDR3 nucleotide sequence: TGCAGTGCTCGCGGGACTAGCGGGGGCCGTACGAGAGATACGCAGTATTTT.

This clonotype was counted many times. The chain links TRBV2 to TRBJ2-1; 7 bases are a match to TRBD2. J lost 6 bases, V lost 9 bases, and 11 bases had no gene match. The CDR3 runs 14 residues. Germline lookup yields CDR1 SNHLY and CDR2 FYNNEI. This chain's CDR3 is CASYPGDYFNEQFF. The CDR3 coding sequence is TGTGCCAGTTACCCGGGGGACTACTTCAATGAGCAGTTCTTC. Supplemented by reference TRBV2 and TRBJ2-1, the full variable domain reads EPEVTQTPSHQVTQMGQEVILRCVPISNHLYFYWYRQILGQKVEFLVSFYNNEISEKSEIFDDQFSVERPDGSNFTLKIRSTKLEDSAMYFCASYPGDYFNEQFFGPGTRLTVL.

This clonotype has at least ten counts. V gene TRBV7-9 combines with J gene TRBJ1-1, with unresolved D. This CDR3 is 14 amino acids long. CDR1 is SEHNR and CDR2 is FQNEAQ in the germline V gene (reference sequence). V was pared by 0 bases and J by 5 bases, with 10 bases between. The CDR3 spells CASSLAQASTEAFF. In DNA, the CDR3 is TGTGCCAGCAGCTTAGCCCAGGCCTCGACTGAAGCTTTCTTT.

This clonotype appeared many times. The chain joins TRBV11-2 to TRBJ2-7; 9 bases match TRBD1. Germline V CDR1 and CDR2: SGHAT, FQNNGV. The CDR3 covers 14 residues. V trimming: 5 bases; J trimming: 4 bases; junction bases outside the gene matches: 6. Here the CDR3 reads CASSHRDRVYEQYF. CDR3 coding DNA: TGTGCCAGCAGCCACCGGGACAGGGTGTACGAGCAGTACTTC.

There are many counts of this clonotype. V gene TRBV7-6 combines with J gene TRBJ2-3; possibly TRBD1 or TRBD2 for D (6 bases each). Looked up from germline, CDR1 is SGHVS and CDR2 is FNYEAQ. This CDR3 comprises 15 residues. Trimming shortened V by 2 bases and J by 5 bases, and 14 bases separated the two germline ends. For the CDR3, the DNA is TGTGCCAGCAGCTTATCGGGAGAGGGGGGAGATACGCAGTATTTT. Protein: CASSLSGEGGDTQYF.

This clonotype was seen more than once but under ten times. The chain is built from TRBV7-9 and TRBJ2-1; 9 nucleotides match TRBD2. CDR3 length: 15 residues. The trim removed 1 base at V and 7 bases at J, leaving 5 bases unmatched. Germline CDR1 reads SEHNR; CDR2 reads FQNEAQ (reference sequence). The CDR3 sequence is CASSLVLAGVNEQFF. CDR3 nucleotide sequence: TGTGCCAGCAGCTTAGTTTTAGCGGGAGTAAATGAGCAGTTCTTC.

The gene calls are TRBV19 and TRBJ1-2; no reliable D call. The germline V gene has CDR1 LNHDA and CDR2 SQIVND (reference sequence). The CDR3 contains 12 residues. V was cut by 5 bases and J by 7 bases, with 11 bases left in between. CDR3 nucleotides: TGTGCCAGTAGTGCCTCGAGGGCTGGCTACACCTTC. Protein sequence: CASSASRAGYTF.

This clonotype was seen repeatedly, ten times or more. The CDR3 reads CAWSGDRDTEAFF. DNA of the CDR3: TGTGCCTGGAGTGGGGACAGGGACACTGAAGCTTTCTTT. This rearrangement joins TRBV30 to TRBJ1-1; TRBD1 matches 9 bases. Germline V CDR1 and CDR2: GTSNPN, SVGIG (reference sequence). J lost 3 bases, V lost 1 base, and 0 bases had no gene match. This CDR3 comprises 13 residues.

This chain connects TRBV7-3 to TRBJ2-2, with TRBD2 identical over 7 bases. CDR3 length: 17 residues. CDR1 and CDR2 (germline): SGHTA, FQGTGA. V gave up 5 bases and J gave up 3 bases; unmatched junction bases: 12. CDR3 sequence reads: CASSPITGGRHTGELFF. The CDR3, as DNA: TGTGCCAGCAGCCCCATAACGGGCGGGAGACACACCGGGGAGCTGTTTTTT.

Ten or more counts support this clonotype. The CDR3 reads CASSRDSTEAFF. The DNA of the CDR3 is TGTGCCAGCAGCCGAGACAGCACTGAAGCTTTCTTT. The V call is TRBV12-3 or TRBV12-4, the J call TRBJ1-1, with a possible D match to TRBD1 (5 bases). Between the trimmed V and J ends, which lost 6 bases and 4 bases, there was a span of 9 bases. This CDR3 has 12 residues.

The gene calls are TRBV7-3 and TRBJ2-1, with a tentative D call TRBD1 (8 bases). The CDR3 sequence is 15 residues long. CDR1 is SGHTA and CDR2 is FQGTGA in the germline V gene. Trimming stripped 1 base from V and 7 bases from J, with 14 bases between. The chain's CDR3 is CASSLSHRGGNEQFF. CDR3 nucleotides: TGTGCCAGCAGCTTAAGTCACAGGGGGGGGAATGAGCAGTTCTTC.

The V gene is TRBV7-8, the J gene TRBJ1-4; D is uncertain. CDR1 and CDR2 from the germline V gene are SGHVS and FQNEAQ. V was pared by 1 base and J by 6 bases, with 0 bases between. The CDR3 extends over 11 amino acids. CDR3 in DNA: TGTGCCAGCAGCTTAGATGAAAAACTGTTTTTT. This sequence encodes CASSLDEKLFF.